This T cell receptor beta chain emerged from a study of T-cell memory formation after mild COVID-19. This clonotype was seen more than once but under ten times. The V end was cut by 4 bases, the J end by 8 bases, with 9 bases between. The CDR3 covers 12 residues. CDR1 SNHLY and CDR2 FYNNEI come from the germline V gene. Each CDR3 protein is one row after TCRdb ran MiXCR on the 5' RACE reads. The sample has over 120,000 distinct CDR3 sequences, around 5.8% seen once. Sequencing input: PBMCs or a T cell subset sorted from them (not recorded which). V is TRBV2 and J is TRBJ2-1; D call uncertain. The TCR sequence derives from an adult woman who had mild COVID-19 (a few samples of this study predate the infection). Cell type and time point are not known. CDR3 sequence reads: CASSVESYEQFF. CDR3 bases: TGTGCCAGCAGTGTGGAGTCATATGAGCAGTTCTTC.